Shown below are 8 T cell receptor beta chains from a single sample sequenced in a study of blood T cells in healthy people across ages. The use of a sample-barcoded 5' primer and a J-beta primer mix characterized a second PCR of roughly 7 to 12 cycles. Each CDR3 protein gets one entry after TCRdb re-called the 5' RACE reads with MiXCR. This table holds fewer than 950,000 distinct CDR3 sequences, 36% found once. The sample comprised blood. These receptors all come from a man aged 18 to 30 in good health.

The table lists this clonotype with a count of one. A clone one base away is much larger, so this may be a read error. The J gene is TRBJ2-5, the V gene TRBV12-3 or TRBV12-4; D is undetermined. The last part of the DNA fits TRBJ2-7 better; the J call may be wrong. The CDR3 loop spans 12 amino acids. This CDR3 is CAGSGAQDEQYF. CDR3 bases: TGTGCCGGCAGTGGAGCCCAAGACGAGCAGTACTTC.

CDR3 bases: TGTGCCAGCACTTTACGGGACAGGGGTGCCGGGGAGCTGTTTTTT. Translated: CASTLRDRGAGELFF. This chain links TRBV7-9 with TRBJ2-2, with 10 bases that match TRBD1. This CDR3 spans 15 amino acids. Losses at the gene ends were 7 bases for V and 6 bases for J; bases not matched to a gene: 8. Germline V gives CDR1 SEHNR, CDR2 FQNEAQ (reference sequence).

This clonotype has a count of ten or more. V and J are TRBV29-1 and TRBJ2-3; D not certain. Looked up from germline, CDR1 is SQVTM and CDR2 is ANQGSEA. The V end was cut by 7 bases, the J end by 1 base, with 15 bases between. This CDR3 is built from 14 residues. The CDR3 protein is CSGRSPGGTDTQYF. In DNA, the CDR3 is TGCAGCGGGAGAAGCCCTGGAGGCACAGATACGCAGTATTTT.

This clonotype came up many times. This chain connects TRBV7-2 to TRBJ2-5; the D gene is possibly TRBD2 (6 bases). Germline V gives CDR1 SGHTA, CDR2 FQGNSA. This CDR3 contains 15 residues. The V end was cut by 6 bases, the J end by 5 bases, with 19 bases between. CDR3 bases: TGTGCCAGCAGAGTGGACCGAGGGACTTATGAGACCCAGTACTTC. Translation: CASRVDRGTYETQYF.

The CDR3 loop reads CATSREGDNSPLHF. The CDR3 DNA reads as TGTGCCACCAGCAGAGAAGGAGACAATTCACCCCTCCACTTT. V and J are TRBV15 and TRBJ1-6; D is uncertain. V lost 0 bases to trimming and J lost 7 bases, with 7 bases between them. The CDR3 loop spans 14 amino acids. CDR1 is LNHNV, CDR2 YYDKDF, per germline (reference sequence).

This chain links TRBV20-1 with TRBJ2-5; D uncertain. CDR1 is DFQATT, CDR2 SNEGSKA, per germline (reference sequence). This CDR3 is built from 13 residues. Trimming stripped 2 bases from V and 2 bases from J, with 9 bases between. CDR3 region: CSARMPPQETQYF. The CDR3 DNA reads TGCAGTGCTAGAATGCCACCTCAAGAGACCCAGTACTTC.

The V gene is TRBV20-1, the J gene TRBJ2-5; 10 bases fit TRBD2. The CDR3 contains 16 residues. Germline V gene lookup returns CDR1 DFQATT and CDR2 SNEGSKA (reference sequence). Germline trimming cut 4 bases from V and 5 bases from J; bases unmatched to any gene: 13. Written as DNA, the CDR3 is TGCAGTGCTATCCATCTAGCGGGGGCCCGCCGGGAGACCCAGTACTTC. Translated: CSAIHLAGARRETQYF.

The gene calls are TRBV5-1 and TRBJ1-1, with 8 bases identical to TRBD1. CDR1 and CDR2 from the germline V gene are SGHRS and YFSETQ. V shed 3 bases, J shed 3 bases, and the junction held 10 bases outside the gene matches. The CDR3 length is 16 residues. CDR3 DNA sequence: TGCGCCAGCAGCTACGGGACAGGACGCTCGCACACTGAAGCTTTCTTT. It codes for CASSYGTGRSHTEAFF.